The 32 T cell receptor beta chains reported below all come from one sample, sequenced in a study of cytomegalovirus exposure and HLA in healthy donors (dated 2017 in TCRdb). The library was built by means of the immunoSEQ multiplex PCR assay. For the multiplex PCR, a mixture combining 60 forward primers for TCR Vbeta segments and 13 reverse primers for TCR Jbeta segments was used. Here the immuneACCESS table is served through TCRdb, limited to in-frame sequences with V and J called. Missing clones are a known gap in these copies; in checked studies unresolved V genes cover under half, and the rest lacks a known reason. This sample lists 150,000 to 200,000 clones; about four fifths were detected once. The top ten hold 1.5% to 2% of the sample. Sequencing used PBMCs. The origin of the receptors is a man between 18 and 29 years old in good health and CMV-seronegative.

The chain employs TRBV5-6 and TRBJ2-5; D is unclear. In germline, CDR1 is SGHDT, CDR2 YYEEEE. Deletions cut 0 bases from V and 3 bases from J, with 6 bases between. The CDR3 loop spans 13 amino acids. CDR3 nucleotides: TGTGCCAGCAGCTTGGACAGTGAAGAGACCCAGTACTTC. Translation: CASSLDSEETQYF. The full variable domain, in which reference TRBV5-6 and TRBJ2-5 provide the parts outside the CDR3, is DAGVTQSPTHLIKTRGQQVTLRCSPKSGHDTVSWYQQALGQGPQFIFQYYEEEERQRGNFPDRFSGHQFPNYSSELNVNALLLGDSALYLCASSLDSEETQYFGPGTRLLVL.

This clone was recorded only once. The gene calls are TRBV5-4 and TRBJ2-5, with TRBD1 identical over 9 bases. With 4 bases clipped from V and 3 bases from J, the junction kept 4 bases outside the gene matches. This CDR3 is built from 14 residues. Germline V lookup: CDR1 SGHNT, CDR2 YYREEE (reference sequence). This CDR3 is CASSLDRGEETQYF. The CDR3 DNA follows: TGTGCCAGCAGCCTGGACAGGGGCGAAGAGACCCAGTACTTC.

This rearrangement joins TRBV27 to TRBJ2-2; 10 nucleotides match TRBD2. Germline lookup yields CDR1 MNHEY and CDR2 SMNVEV (reference sequence). The length of the CDR3 is 19 residues. V was pared by 6 bases and J by 4 bases, with 17 bases of the junction left unmatched. CDR3 in DNA: TGTGCCAGCAGCCTACTAGCGGGGACACCAAGGTCGGGCACCGGGGAGCTGTTTTTT. Amino acid sequence: CASSLLAGTPRSGTGELFF.

The rearrangement uses TRBV28 and TRBJ1-2; D perhaps matches TRBD1 (6 bases). The CDR3 has 14 amino acids. Trimming removed 2 bases at V and 5 bases at J, with 12 bases between. The germline V gene encodes CDR1 MDHEN and CDR2 SYDVKM. The CDR3 bases are TGTGCCAGCAGTTTACCAGGGGCGCGGTATGGCTACACCTTC. It codes for CASSLPGARYGYTF.

The J gene is TRBJ1-3, the V gene TRBV4-3, with 8 bases identical to TRBD1. Germline assignment: CDR1 LGHNA and CDR2 YSLEER. The CDR3 totals 17 residues. Trimming removed 0 bases from V and 2 bases from J; junction bases left unmatched: 6. Written as DNA, the CDR3 is TGCGCCAGCAGCCAAGACCCCCCAGGGGGCACTGGAAACACCATATATTTT. Translation gives CASSQDPPGGTGNTIYF.

The chain links TRBV4-3 to TRBJ2-3; 13 bases agree with TRBD2. The CDR3 totals 18 residues. V shed 4 bases and J 6 bases; nucleotides not matched to a gene: 13. Germline lookup yields CDR1 LGHNA and CDR2 YSLEER. In DNA form, the CDR3 reads TGCGCCAGCAGCCCTCGGACTAGCGGGAGCGTCGCGGGTGATACGCAGTATTTT. Protein product: CASSPRTSGSVAGDTQYF.

In regard to this clone: Distinct nucleotide sequences in the sample also encode this CDR3. The V gene is TRBV2, the J gene TRBJ2-1; 7 bases align to TRBD1. The V and J ends lost 10 bases and 8 bases, in that order; junction bases with no gene match: 11. The CDR3 has 13 residues. Germline assignment: CDR1 SNHLY and CDR2 FYNNEI. The CDR3: CATRDRGPDEQFF. The CDR3 DNA sequence: TGTGCCACCCGGGACAGAGGGCCGGATGAGCAGTTCTTC.

This clone was found a few times. This chain uses TRBV4-3 with TRBJ1-2, with D possibly being TRBD1 (5 bases). Germline loops: CDR1 LGHNA, CDR2 YSLEER. This CDR3 spans 16 amino acids. V was trimmed by 2 bases and J by 8 bases, leaving 21 bases between them. The CDR3 nucleotides are TGCGCCAGCAGCCAACAGGTGGGGGAGGGGAGGGGAGGCTACACCTTC. Its protein is CASSQQVGEGRGGYTF.

This clone was observed once. This chain uses TRBV27 with TRBJ2-7; maybe TRBD1 (5 bases). There are 16 residues in the CDR3. The germline CDR1 and CDR2 sequences are MNHEY and SMNVEV (reference sequence). Deletions cut 2 bases from V and 3 bases from J, with 17 bases between. The CDR3 DNA reads TGTGCCAGCAGTTTAACAGGAACGGGTAGAAACTACGAGCAGTACTTC. This gives the protein CASSLTGTGRNYEQYF.

The chain is built from TRBV5-6 and TRBJ2-5; the D gene is possibly TRBD1 (6 bases). The CDR3 has 13 amino acids. Germline CDR1 and CDR2: SGHDT and YYEEEE. The V gene lost 5 bases and the J gene lost 2 bases, with 10 bases spanning the gap. For the CDR3, the DNA is TGTGCCAGCAGTCCGGACAGTCAAGAGACCCAGTACTTC. It codes for CASSPDSQETQYF.

This clone turned up a few times. The V and J genes are TRBV9 and TRBJ2-5; 12 bases agree with TRBD2. CDR3 length: 14 residues. Germline CDR1 is SGDLS and CDR2 is YYNGEE. The V and J ends lost 4 bases and 3 bases, in that order; junction bases with no gene match: 1. CDR3 sequence reads: CASSWTSGEETQYF. In DNA form, the CDR3 reads TGTGCCAGCAGCTGGACTAGCGGGGAAGAGACCCAGTACTTC. The full variable domain, in which reference TRBV9 and TRBJ2-5 provide the parts outside the CDR3, is DSGVTQTPKHLITATGQRVTLRCSPRSGDLSVYWYQQSLDQGLQFLIQYYNGEERAKGNILERFSAQQFPDLHSELNLSSLELGDSALYFCASSWTSGEETQYFGPGTRLLVL.

The V and J genes are TRBV7-8 and TRBJ2-2, with 7 bases matching TRBD2. The CDR3 length is 16 residues. Unmatched junction bases numbered 12, after V lost 7 bases and J lost 4 bases. Per germline, CDR1 SGHVS and CDR2 FQNEAQ. The CDR3 reads CASTWGGAPGTGELFF. Here the CDR3 DNA reads TGTGCCAGCACGTGGGGAGGGGCGCCGGGCACCGGGGAGCTGTTTTTT. Together with reference TRBV7-8 and TRBJ2-2, the CDR3 gives the full variable domain: GAGVSQSPRYKVAKRGQDVALRCDPISGHVSLFWYQQALGQGPEFLTYFQNEAQLDKSGLPSDRFFAERPEGSVSTLKIQRTQQEDSAVYLCASTWGGAPGTGELFFGEGSRLTVL.

The CDR3: CASSDGRGHLYQETQYF. Written as DNA, the CDR3 is TGTGCCAGCAGTGACGGGAGGGGACATTTGTACCAAGAGACCCAGTACTTC. The rearrangement joins TRBV6-1 to TRBJ2-5; 8 nucleotides agree with TRBD2. Per germline, CDR1 MNHNS and CDR2 SASEGT. V shed 3 bases, J shed 0 bases, and the junction held 9 bases outside the gene matches. The CDR3 contains 17 residues.

This clone was found once. The chain has TRBV23-1 and TRBJ2-7; 10 positions match TRBD1. TRBV23-1 is placed among ORFs of uncertain function. J gave up 3 bases and V 2 bases, and 13 bases lay outside the gene matches. The CDR3 spans 18 residues. CDR3 bases: TGCGCCAGCAGTCAACCAATCGGGATAGGGACAGGGGACTACGAGCAGTACTTC. Translated: CASSQPIGIGTGDYEQYF.

The chain's CDR3 is CASSIKQGLGSYEQYF. The DNA for the CDR3 is TGTGCCAGCAGCATTAAACAGGGTTTGGGCTCCTACGAGCAGTACTTC. The chain is built from TRBV7-9 and TRBJ2-7, with D maybe TRBD1 (6 bases). The germline V gene encodes CDR1 SEHNR and CDR2 FQNEAQ (reference sequence). V was clipped by 5 bases and J by 0 bases, with 17 bases between them. The CDR3 covers 16 residues.

This clone came up once. This chain connects TRBV10-3 to TRBJ2-7; weak D call: TRBD2 (6 bases). This CDR3 has 14 amino acids. Germline CDR1 is ENHRY and CDR2 is SYGVKD. V shed 8 bases and J shed 3 bases, with 17 bases lying between them. CDR3 bases: TGTGCCATCTCGGGTTGGGACTCTAACTACGAGCAGTACTTC. It is translated as CAISGWDSNYEQYF.

The rearrangement links TRBV7-6 to TRBJ2-5; TRBD2 might be the D (6 bases). Trimming cost V 3 bases and J 1 base, with 9 bases left between them. Germline V lookup: CDR1 SGHVS, CDR2 FNYEAQ. The CDR3 consists of 14 residues. CDR3 residues: CASSFTGGQETQYF. CDR3 bases: TGTGCCAGCAGCTTTACCGGGGGCCAAGAGACCCAGTACTTC.

This clone has just one count. The chain has TRBV18 and TRBJ1-1; D not certain. Germline loops: CDR1 KGHSH, CDR2 LQKENI. The CDR3 loop spans 13 amino acids. Trimming took off 2 bases at V and 1 base at J, with 5 bases between the two ends. CDR3 in amino acids: CASSPTQNTEAFF. The CDR3 DNA is TGTGCCAGCTCACCAACACAGAACACTGAAGCTTTCTTT.

V is TRBV12-5 and J is TRBJ2-1; 11 positions agree with TRBD2. This CDR3 contains 15 residues. V lost 3 bases and J lost 9; bases outside the gene matches: 7. Germline lookup yields CDR1 LGHNT and CDR2 FRNRAP. CDR3 nucleotides: TGTGCTAGTGGTTTCGAGACTAGCGGGACGTCTGAGCAGTTCTTC. Amino acid sequence: CASGFETSGTSEQFF.

The chain joins TRBV27 to TRBJ2-6; tentative D call: TRBD2 (5 bases). CDR1 is MNHEY, CDR2 SMNVEV, per germline (reference sequence). With 3 bases removed from V and 2 bases from J, the gap between germline ends came to 17 bases. The CDR3 spans 18 residues. The CDR3 sequence: CASSFEGLPRPGANVLTF. The CDR3 nucleotides are TGTGCCAGCAGTTTTGAGGGTCTGCCTCGACCTGGGGCCAACGTCCTGACTTTC.

This chain links TRBV27 with TRBJ2-1, with no clear D. This CDR3 has 14 residues. Germline CDR1 reads MNHEY; CDR2 reads SMNVEV (reference sequence). Between the trimmed V and J ends, which lost 5 bases and 3 bases, there was a span of 11 bases. The CDR3, as DNA: TGTGCCAGCAGTAGAACGGAGCGCTACAATGAGCAGTTCTTC. Its translation is CASSRTERYNEQFF.

This chain connects TRBV5-5 to TRBJ2-7; 10 nucleotides line up with TRBD2. Trimming cost V 0 bases and J 2 bases; bases outside gene matches: 5. Germline lookup yields CDR1 SGHKS and CDR2 YYEKEE (reference sequence). There are 16 residues in the CDR3. The CDR3 loop is CASSLASGGPTYEQYF. CDR3 sequence (DNA): TGTGCCAGCAGCTTGGCTAGCGGGGGCCCTACCTACGAGCAGTACTTC.

This rearrangement joins TRBV5-4 to TRBJ2-3, with 11 bases fitting TRBD2. J was trimmed by 8 bases and V by 0 bases; bases with no gene match: 2. The CDR3 extends over 14 amino acids. CDR1 is SGHNT and CDR2 is YYREEE in the germline V gene (reference sequence). The CDR3 loop reads CASSLVSGGGTQYF. In nucleotides, the CDR3 is TGTGCCAGCAGCTTGGTTAGCGGGGGGGGTACGCAGTATTTT.

The rearrangement uses TRBV5-5 and TRBJ2-3, with TRBD1 identical over 8 bases. The germline gives CDR1 SGHKS, CDR2 YYEKEE (reference sequence). V gave up 4 bases and J gave up 9 bases; unmatched junction bases: 7. The CDR3 sequence is 13 residues long. The DNA of the CDR3 is TGTGCCAGCAGCGAGGACAGGGTGCGGACGCAGTATTTT. Residues: CASSEDRVRTQYF. Drawing the rest from reference TRBV5-5 and TRBJ2-3, the complete variable domain is DAGVTQSPTHLIKTRGQQVTLRCSPISGHKSVSWYQQVLGQGPQFIFQYYEKEERGRGNFPDRFSARQFPNYSSELNVNALLLGDSALYLCASSEDRVRTQYFGPGTRLTVL.

This clone was detected a few times. This chain uses TRBV2 with TRBJ2-5; no clear D. This CDR3 is 15 amino acids long. V was shortened by 4 bases and J by 3 bases, with 15 bases between the two germline ends. The germline V gene encodes CDR1 SNHLY and CDR2 FYNNEI. The CDR3 sequence: CASSGQIGFEETQYF. In nucleotides, the CDR3 is TGTGCCAGCAGTGGCCAAATCGGGTTTGAAGAGACCCAGTACTTC. The entire variable domain, with the rest obtained from reference TRBV2 and TRBJ2-5, is as follows: EPEVTQTPSHQVTQMGQEVILRCVPISNHLYFYWYRQILGQKVEFLVSFYNNEISEKSEIFDDQFSVERPDGSNFTLKIRSTKLEDSAMYFCASSGQIGFEETQYFGPGTRLLVL.

V usage is TRBV7-6 and J usage is TRBJ2-7, with 10 positions matching TRBD2. CDR1 and CDR2 (germline): SGHVS, FNYEAQ. This CDR3 is built from 13 residues. V dropped 5 bases and J dropped 4; count of bases not matched to a gene: 2. The CDR3 protein is CASSATSGYEQYF. In DNA form, the CDR3 reads TGTGCCAGCAGCGCGACTAGCGGGTACGAGCAGTACTTC.

This clone was seen a single time. The chain employs TRBV30 and TRBJ1-5; possibly TRBD1 for D (6 bases). The CDR3 has 13 residues. The V gene's germline CDR1 is GTSNPN and CDR2 SVGIG (reference sequence). Trimming took 3 bases from V and 3 from J, leaving 9 bases between them. The CDR3 here is CAWSQGPNQPQHF. As DNA, the CDR3 is TGTGCCTGGAGCCAGGGGCCCAATCAGCCCCAGCATTTT.

This chain uses TRBV5-4 with TRBJ2-7; D is ambiguous. The CDR3 has 15 residues. The germline V gene encodes CDR1 SGHNT and CDR2 YYREEE (reference sequence). The ends were cut back, 1 base at V and 6 bases at J, with 17 bases in the middle. DNA for the CDR3: TGTGCCAGCAGCTTGAGAGATCCCGTGCTGAGCGAGCAGTACTTC. Translation gives CASSLRDPVLSEQYF.

CDR3 in amino acids: CASSFKRGGDPFSYEQYF. Here the CDR3 DNA reads TGTGCCAGCAGCTTTAAGAGGGGGGGGGATCCTTTCAGCTACGAGCAGTACTTC. The chain employs TRBV11-2 and TRBJ2-7; a weak D match, TRBD2 (7 bases). V was trimmed by 3 bases and J by 3 bases, leaving 24 bases between them. From germline, CDR1 is SGHAT and CDR2 FQNNGV. This CDR3 spans 18 amino acids.

This clone was seen a single time. The V call is TRBV23-1, the J call TRBJ1-2, with D possibly being TRBD1 (6 bases). TRBV23-1 is an ORF for which the function is uncertain. The V end was cut by 10 bases, the J end by 5 bases, with 14 bases between. The CDR3 spans 12 residues. The CDR3 protein is CANAGGPYGYTF. CDR3 DNA: TGCGCCAACGCGGGGGGGCCGTATGGCTACACCTTC.

Of note for this clone: Relative to the germline gene, one junction end is altered; a read error may explain this. The chain combines TRBV7-7 with TRBJ2-2; perhaps TRBD1 as D (6 bases). CDR3 length equals 15 residues. Germline CDR1 is SSHAT and CDR2 is FNYEAQ (reference sequence). CDR3 loop: CASSLETGNTGELFF. The CDR3 bases are TGTGCTAGCAGCTTAGAGACAGGGAACACCGGGGAGCTGTTTTTT.

This rearrangement joins TRBV5-8 to TRBJ1-5, with D tentatively TRBD1 (6 bases). Trimming removed 10 bases at V and 6 bases at J, with 14 bases between. The germline gives CDR1 SGHTS, CDR2 YDEGEE. The CDR3 is 12 residues long. CDR3 residues: CAGGPLGQPQHF. CDR3 coding DNA: TGTGCCGGGGGCCCTTTGGGTCAGCCCCAGCATTTT.